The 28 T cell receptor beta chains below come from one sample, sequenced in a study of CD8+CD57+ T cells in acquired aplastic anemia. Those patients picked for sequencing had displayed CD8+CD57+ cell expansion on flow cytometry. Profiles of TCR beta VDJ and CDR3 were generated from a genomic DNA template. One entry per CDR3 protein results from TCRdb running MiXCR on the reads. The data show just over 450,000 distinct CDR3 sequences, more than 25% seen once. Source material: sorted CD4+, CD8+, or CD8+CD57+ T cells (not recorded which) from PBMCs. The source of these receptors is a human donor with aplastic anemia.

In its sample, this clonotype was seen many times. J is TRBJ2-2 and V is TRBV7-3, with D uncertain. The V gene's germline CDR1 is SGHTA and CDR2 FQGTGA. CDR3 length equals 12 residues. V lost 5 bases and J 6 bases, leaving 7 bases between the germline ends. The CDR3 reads CASSISPGELFF. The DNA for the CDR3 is TGTGCCAGCAGCATAAGTCCCGGGGAGCTGTTTTTT.

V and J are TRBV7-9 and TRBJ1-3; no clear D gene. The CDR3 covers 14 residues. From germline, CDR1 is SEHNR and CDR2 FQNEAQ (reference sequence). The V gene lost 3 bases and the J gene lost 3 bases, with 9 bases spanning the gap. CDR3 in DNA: TGTGCCAGCAGCTTCCGGGGATTTGGAAACACCATATATTTT. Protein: CASSFRGFGNTIYF.

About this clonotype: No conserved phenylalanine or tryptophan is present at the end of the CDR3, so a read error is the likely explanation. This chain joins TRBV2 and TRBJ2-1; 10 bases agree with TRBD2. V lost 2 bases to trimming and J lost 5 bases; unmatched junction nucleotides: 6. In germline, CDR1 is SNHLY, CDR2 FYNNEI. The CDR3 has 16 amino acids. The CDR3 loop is CASSERRLAGDNEQFS. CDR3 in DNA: TGTGCCAGCAGTGAACGAAGGCTAGCGGGGGACAATGAGCAGTTCTCC.

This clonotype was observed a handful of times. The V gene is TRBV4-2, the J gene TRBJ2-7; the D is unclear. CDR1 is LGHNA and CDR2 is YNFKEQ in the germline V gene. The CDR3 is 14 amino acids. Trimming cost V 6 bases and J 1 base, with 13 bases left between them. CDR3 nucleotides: TGTGCCAGCAGTCTCTCCCAAGTTTCCTACGAGCAGTACTTC. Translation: CASSLSQVSYEQYF.

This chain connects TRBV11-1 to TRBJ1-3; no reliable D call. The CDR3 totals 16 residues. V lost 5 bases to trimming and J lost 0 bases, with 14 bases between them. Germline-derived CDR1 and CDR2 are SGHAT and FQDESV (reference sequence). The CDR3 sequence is CASSTSGSGSGNTIYF. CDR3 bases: TGTGCCAGCAGCACCTCCGGGAGCGGCTCTGGAAACACCATATATTTT. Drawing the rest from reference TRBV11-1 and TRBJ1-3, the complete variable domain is EAEVAQSPRYKITEKSQAVAFWCDPISGHATLYWYRQILGQGPELLVQFQDESVVDDSQLPKDRFSAERLKGVDSTLKIQPAELGDSAMYLCASSTSGSGSGNTIYFGEGSWLTVV.

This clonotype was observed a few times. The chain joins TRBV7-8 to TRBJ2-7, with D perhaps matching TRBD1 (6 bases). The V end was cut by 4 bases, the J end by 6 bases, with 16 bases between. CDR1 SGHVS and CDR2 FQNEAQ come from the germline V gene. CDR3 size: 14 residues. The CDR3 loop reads CASSWDPQGPEQYF. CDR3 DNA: TGTGCCAGCAGCTGGGACCCACAGGGTCCCGAGCAGTACTTC.

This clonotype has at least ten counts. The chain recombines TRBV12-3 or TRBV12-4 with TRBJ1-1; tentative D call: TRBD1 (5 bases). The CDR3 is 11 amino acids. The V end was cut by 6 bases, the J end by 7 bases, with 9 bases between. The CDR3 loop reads CASRSGYEAFF. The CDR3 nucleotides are TGTGCCAGCAGGTCAGGGTATGAAGCTTTCTTT.

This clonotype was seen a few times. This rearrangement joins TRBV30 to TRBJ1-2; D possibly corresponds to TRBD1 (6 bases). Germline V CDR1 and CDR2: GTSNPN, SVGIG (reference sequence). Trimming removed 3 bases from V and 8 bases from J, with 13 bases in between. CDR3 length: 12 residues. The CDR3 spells CAWRQGSLGYTF. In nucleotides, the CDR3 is TGTGCCTGGAGACAGGGCAGTCTGGGCTACACCTTC.

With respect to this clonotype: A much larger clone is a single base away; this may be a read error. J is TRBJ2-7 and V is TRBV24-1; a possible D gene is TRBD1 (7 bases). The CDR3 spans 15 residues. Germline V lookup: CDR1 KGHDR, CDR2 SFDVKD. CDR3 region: CTTSDSGDSSYEQYF. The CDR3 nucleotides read TGTACCACCAGTGATTCGGGGGACAGTTCCTACGAGCAGTACTTC.

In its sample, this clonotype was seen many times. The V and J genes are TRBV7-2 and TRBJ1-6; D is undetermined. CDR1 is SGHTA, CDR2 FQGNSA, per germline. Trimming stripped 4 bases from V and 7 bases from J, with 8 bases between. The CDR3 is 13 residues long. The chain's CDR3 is CASSSDSNSPLHF. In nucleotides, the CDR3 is TGTGCCAGCAGCTCAGATTCGAATTCACCCCTCCACTTT. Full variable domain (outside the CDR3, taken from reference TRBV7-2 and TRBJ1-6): GAGVSQSPSNKVTEKGKDVELRCDPISGHTALYWYRQSLGQGLEFLIYFQGNSAPDKSGLPSDRFSAERTGGSVSTLTIQRTQQEDSAVYLCASSSDSNSPLHFGNGTRLTVT.

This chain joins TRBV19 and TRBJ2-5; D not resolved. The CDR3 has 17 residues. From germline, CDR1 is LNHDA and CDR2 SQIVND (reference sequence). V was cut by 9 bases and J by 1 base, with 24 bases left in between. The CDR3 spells CASSLLSPVKAQETQYF. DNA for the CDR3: TGTGCCAGCAGTTTATTATCCCCAGTTAAAGCCCAAGAGACCCAGTACTTC.

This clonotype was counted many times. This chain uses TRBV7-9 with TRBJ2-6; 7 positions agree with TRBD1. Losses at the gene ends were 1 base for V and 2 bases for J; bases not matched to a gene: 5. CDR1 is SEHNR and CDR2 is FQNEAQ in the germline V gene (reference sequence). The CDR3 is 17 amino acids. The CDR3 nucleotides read TGTGCCAGCAGCTTAGGGGGACAGTTGACTGGGGCCAACGTCCTGACTTTC. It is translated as CASSLGGQLTGANVLTF. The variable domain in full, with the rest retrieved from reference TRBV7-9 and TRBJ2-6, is DTGVSQNPRHKITKRGQNVTFRCDPISEHNRLYWYRQTLGQGPEFLTYFQNEAQLEKSRLLSDRFSAERPKGSFSTLEIQRTEQGDSAMYLCASSLGGQLTGANVLTFGAGSRLTVL.

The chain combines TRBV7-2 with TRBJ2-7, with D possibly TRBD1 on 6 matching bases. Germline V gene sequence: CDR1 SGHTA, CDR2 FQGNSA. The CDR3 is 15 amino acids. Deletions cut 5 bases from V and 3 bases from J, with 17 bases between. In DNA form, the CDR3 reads TGTGCCAGCAGCCCCCCCGGGACAATCTTCTACGAGCAGTACTTC. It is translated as CASSPPGTIFYEQYF.

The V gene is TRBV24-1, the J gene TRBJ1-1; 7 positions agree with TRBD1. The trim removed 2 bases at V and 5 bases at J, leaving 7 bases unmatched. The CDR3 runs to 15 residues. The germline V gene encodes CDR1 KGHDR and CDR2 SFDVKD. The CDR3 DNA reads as TGTGCCACCAGTGATTCGACGACAGGGAGGACTGAAGCTTTCTTT. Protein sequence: CATSDSTTGRTEAFF.

This CDR3 reads CAWNDNGREKLFF. DNA of the CDR3: TGTGCCTGGAACGACAACGGTCGGGAAAAACTGTTTTTT. The J gene is TRBJ1-4, the V gene TRBV30; D ambiguous. The V end lost 4 bases, the J end lost 8 bases, and 14 bases lay between the germline ends. CDR1 is GTSNPN, CDR2 SVGIG, per germline (reference sequence). The CDR3 covers 13 residues.

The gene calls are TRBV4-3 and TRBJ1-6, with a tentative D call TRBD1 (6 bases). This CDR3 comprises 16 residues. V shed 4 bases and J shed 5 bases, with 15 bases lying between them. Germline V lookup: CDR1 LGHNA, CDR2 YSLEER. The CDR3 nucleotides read TGCGCCAGCAGCCGAGACAGGACCCAGCATAATTCACCCCTCCACTTT. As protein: CASSRDRTQHNSPLHF.

The CDR3 reads CASSGGGLGDTQYF. DNA of the CDR3: TGCGCCAGCAGCGGTGGGGGGCTGGGAGATACGCAGTATTTT. The chain recombines TRBV5-1 with TRBJ2-3; D could derive from TRBD1 or TRBD2 (6 bases each). CDR3 length equals 14 residues. Germline assignment: CDR1 SGHRS and CDR2 YFSETQ. Trimming cost V 4 bases and J 5 bases, with 14 bases left between them.

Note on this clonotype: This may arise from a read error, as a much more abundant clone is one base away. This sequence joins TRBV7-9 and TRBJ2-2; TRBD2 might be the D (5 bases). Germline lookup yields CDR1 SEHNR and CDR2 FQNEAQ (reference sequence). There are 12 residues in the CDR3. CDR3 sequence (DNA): TGTGCCAGCAGCTTTTTCCACGGGGAGCTGCTTTTT. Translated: CASSFFHGELLF.

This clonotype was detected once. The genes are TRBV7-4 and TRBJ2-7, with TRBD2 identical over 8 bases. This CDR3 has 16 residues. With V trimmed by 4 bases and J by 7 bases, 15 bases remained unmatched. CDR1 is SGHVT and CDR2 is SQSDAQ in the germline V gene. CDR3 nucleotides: TGTGCCAGCAGCTCAAACAGCGGGGGCCGTCTAAGGGAGCAGTACTTC. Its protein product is CASSSNSGGRLREQYF.

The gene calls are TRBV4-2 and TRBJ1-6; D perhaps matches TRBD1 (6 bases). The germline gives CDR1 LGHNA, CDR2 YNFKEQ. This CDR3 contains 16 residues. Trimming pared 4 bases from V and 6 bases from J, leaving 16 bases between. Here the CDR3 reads CASSPEGGWANSPLHF. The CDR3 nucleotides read TGTGCCAGCAGCCCGGAGGGGGGATGGGCTAATTCACCCCTCCACTTT.

DNA for the CDR3: TGCAGTGCTCGAGGACTAGTGGGGGGCGAGCAGTACTTC. This encodes CSARGLVGGEQYF. V is TRBV20-1 and J is TRBJ2-7, with 7 bases that match TRBD2. The CDR3 is 13 amino acids. V gave up 5 bases and J gave up 6 bases; unmatched junction bases: 10. Germline V CDR1 and CDR2: DFQATT, SNEGSKA (reference sequence).

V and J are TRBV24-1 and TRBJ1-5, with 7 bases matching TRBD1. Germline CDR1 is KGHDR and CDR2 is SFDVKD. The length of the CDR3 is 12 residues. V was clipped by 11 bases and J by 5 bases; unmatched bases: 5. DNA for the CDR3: TGTGCCAGCGGTCAGGGGGATCAGCCCCAGCATTTT. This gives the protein CASGQGDQPQHF.

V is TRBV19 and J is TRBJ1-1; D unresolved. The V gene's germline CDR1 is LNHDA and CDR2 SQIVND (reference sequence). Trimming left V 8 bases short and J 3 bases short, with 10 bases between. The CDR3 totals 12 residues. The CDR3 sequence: CASLSGYTEAFF. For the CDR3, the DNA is TGTGCCAGTCTCTCCGGTTACACTGAAGCTTTCTTT.

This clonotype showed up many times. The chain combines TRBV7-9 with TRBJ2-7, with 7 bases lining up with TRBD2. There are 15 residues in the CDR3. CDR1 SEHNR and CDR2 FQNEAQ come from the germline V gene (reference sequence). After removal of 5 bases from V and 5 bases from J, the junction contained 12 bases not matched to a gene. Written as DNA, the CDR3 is TGTGCCAGCAGCCCCACAAGGGAGGGCTTCCACGAGCAGTACTTC. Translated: CASSPTREGFHEQYF.

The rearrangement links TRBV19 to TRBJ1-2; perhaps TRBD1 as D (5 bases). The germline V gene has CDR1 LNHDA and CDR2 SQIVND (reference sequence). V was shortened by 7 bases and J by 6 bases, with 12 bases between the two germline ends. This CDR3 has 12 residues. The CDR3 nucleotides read TGTGCCAGTACCGACTCCAGGGATGGCTACACCTTC. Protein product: CASTDSRDGYTF.

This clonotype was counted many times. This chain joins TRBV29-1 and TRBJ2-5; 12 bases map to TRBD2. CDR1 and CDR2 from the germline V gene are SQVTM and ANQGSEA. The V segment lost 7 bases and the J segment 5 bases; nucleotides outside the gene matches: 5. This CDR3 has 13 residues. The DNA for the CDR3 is TGCAGCGCCAGACTAGCGGGGGTGGAGACCCAGTACTTC. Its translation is CSARLAGVETQYF.

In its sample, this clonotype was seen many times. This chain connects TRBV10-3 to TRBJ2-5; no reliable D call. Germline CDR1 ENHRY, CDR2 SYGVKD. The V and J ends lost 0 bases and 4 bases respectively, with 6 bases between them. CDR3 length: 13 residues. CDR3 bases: TGTGCCATCAGTGAGTCTGGTGTAGAGACCCAGTACTTC. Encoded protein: CAISESGVETQYF.

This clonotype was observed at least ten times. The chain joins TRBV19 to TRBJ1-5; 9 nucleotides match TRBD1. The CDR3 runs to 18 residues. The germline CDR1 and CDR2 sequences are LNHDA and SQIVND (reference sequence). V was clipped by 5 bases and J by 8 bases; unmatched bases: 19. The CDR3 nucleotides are TGTGCCAGTAGTGTGAGGACCGGGACAGGGACGGTGTTGAAGCCCCAGCATTTT. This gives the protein CASSVRTGTGTVLKPQHF.